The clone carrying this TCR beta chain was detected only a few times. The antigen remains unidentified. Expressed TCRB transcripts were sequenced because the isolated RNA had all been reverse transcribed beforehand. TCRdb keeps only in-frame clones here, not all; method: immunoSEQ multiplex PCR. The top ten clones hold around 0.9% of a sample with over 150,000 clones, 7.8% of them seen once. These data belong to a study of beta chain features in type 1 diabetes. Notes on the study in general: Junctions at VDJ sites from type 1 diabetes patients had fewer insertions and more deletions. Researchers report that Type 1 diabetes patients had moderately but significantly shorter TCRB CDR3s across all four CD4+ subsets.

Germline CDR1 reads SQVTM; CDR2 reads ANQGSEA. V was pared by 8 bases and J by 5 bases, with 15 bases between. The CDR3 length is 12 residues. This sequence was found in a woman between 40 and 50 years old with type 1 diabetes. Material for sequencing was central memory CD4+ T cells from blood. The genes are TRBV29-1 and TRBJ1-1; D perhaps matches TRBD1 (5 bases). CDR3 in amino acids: CSIAPGRTEAFF. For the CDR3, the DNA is TGCAGCATCGCCCCAGGGCGGACTGAAGCTTTCTTT.